This T cell receptor beta chain was sequenced in a study of blood T cell repertoires in COVID-19. Overall study context: COVID-19 samples collected from the United States, Italy and Spain covered acute and convalescent phases. The analysed material was cDNA or gDNA that came from T cells, B-cell-depleted T cells, or PBMCs.

The germline V gene encodes CDR1 SGHDT and CDR2 YYEEEE. V dropped 6 bases and J dropped 0 bases, with 10 bases sitting between them. The CDR3 runs 14 residues. As handled by the study authors: Estimated nucleated cell counts came from reference gene primer amplification. TCRdb's table, derived via immunoSEQ multiplex PCR, lists solely in-frame clones and lacks some. That table gives V, J and clone size, and the DNA gave D and trimming. The sample yields approximately 240,000 clones, approximately 91% seen once. The sample holds one count of this clone. The sequence derives from a woman aged 40 to 49 who had recovered from COVID-19. The chain employs TRBV5-6 and TRBJ2-1; possible D gene TRBD2, 6 bases. Sequencing was performed on peripheral blood. CDR3 bases: TGTGCCAGCACTCTAGCGCTCTCCTACAATGAGCAGTTCTTC. Its protein is CASTLALSYNEQFF.